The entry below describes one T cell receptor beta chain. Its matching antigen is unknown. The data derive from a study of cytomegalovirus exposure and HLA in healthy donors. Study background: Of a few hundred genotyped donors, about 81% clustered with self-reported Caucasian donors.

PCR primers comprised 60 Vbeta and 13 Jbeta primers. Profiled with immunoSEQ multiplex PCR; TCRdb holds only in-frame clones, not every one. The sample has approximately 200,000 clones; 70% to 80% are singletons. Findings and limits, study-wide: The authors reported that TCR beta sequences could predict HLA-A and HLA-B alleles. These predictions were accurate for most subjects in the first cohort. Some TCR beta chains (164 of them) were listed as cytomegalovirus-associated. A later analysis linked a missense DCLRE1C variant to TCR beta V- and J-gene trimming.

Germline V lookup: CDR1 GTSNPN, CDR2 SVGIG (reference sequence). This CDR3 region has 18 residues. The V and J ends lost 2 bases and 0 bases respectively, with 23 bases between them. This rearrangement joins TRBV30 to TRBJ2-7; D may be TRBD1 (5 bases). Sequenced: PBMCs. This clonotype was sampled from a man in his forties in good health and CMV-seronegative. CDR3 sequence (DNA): TGTGCCTGGAGTTCAGGGCAGGGTCTCCCTTCTTCCTCCTACGAGCAGTACTTC. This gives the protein CAWSSGQGLPSSSYEQYF.